One and the same sample provided the 32 T cell receptor beta chains below, sequenced in a study of cytomegalovirus exposure and HLA in healthy donors. TCRdb keeps only in-frame clones here, not all; method: immunoSEQ multiplex PCR. The repertoire holds over 150,000 clones, with about 86% as singletons. Sequencing was carried out using PBMCs. These receptors were obtained from a human donor in good health.

The chain employs TRBV19 and TRBJ1-1; D perhaps matches TRBD1 (6 bases). Looked up from germline, CDR1 is LNHDA and CDR2 is SQIVND (reference sequence). CDR3 length: 13 residues. The V end was cut by 3 bases, the J end by 7 bases, with 12 bases between. The chain's CDR3 is CASSIVRGSEAFF. The DNA for the CDR3 is TGTGCCAGTAGTATCGTAAGGGGGAGTGAAGCTTTCTTT. The full variable domain, its missing parts supplied by reference TRBV19 and TRBJ1-1, is DGGITQSPKYLFRKEGQNVTLSCEQNLNHDAMYWYRQDPGQGLRLIYYSQIVNDFQKGDIAEGYSVSREKKESFPLTVTSAQKNPTAFYLCASSIVRGSEAFFGQGTRLTVV.

This rearrangement joins TRBV5-4 to TRBJ2-2, with 7 bases identical to TRBD1. The CDR3 spans 16 residues. Unmatched junction bases numbered 8, after V lost 1 base and J lost 5 bases. Per the germline V gene, CDR1 is SGHNT and CDR2 is YYREEE (reference sequence). The CDR3 nucleotides read TGTGCCAGCAGCTTGCGGCCAGGGGGATCAACCGGGGAGCTGTTTTTT. This codes for CASSLRPGGSTGELFF. Full variable domain (rest looked up from reference TRBV5-4 and TRBJ2-2): ETGVTQSPTHLIKTRGQQVTLRCSSQSGHNTVSWYQQALGQGPQFIFQYYREEENGRGNFPPRFSGLQFPNYSSELNVNALELDDSALYLCASSLRPGGSTGELFFGEGSRLTVL.

The chain joins TRBV10-1 to TRBJ2-2; TRBD2 agrees at 12 bases. Losses at the gene ends were 0 bases for V and 2 bases for J; bases not matched to a gene: 4. The germline V gene has CDR1 WNHNN and CDR2 SYGVQD (reference sequence). This CDR3 has 18 amino acids. CDR3 sequence (DNA): TGCGCCAGCAGTGAGTCGACTAGCGGGGGCCGTAACACCGGGGAGCTGTTTTTT. Translating gives CASSESTSGGRNTGELFF.

The chain recombines TRBV5-1 with TRBJ1-2, with D maybe TRBD1 (5 bases). Germline V gene lookup returns CDR1 SGHRS and CDR2 YFSETQ. V was pared by 7 bases and J by 4 bases, with 11 bases between. The CDR3 has 12 residues. CDR3 sequence: CASGGSVYGYTF. In DNA, the CDR3 is TGCGCCAGCGGGGGGAGCGTCTATGGCTACACCTTC.

V is TRBV27 and J is TRBJ1-1; D is possibly TRBD1 (5 bases). Trimming stripped 5 bases from V and 2 bases from J, with 21 bases between. CDR3 length: 17 amino acids. Germline V gene sequence: CDR1 MNHEY, CDR2 SMNVEV (reference sequence). CDR3 DNA sequence: TGTGCCAGCAGTACCCGGTCGCCGCGACAGACTAACACTGAAGCTTTCTTT. Translation gives CASSTRSPRQTNTEAFF.

The chain is built from TRBV5-1 and TRBJ2-4; D uncertain. Germline V gene lookup returns CDR1 SGHRS and CDR2 YFSETQ. The CDR3 is 13 amino acids. V was cut by 2 bases and J by 8 bases, with 11 bases left in between. The CDR3 is CASSLQPTDIQYF. For the CDR3, the DNA is TGCGCCAGCAGCTTACAGCCGACCGACATTCAGTACTTC.

The chain links TRBV6-6 to TRBJ1-2; 8 bases line up with TRBD1. The ends lost 4 bases at V and 4 bases at J; junction bases unmatched: 2. CDR1 and CDR2 (germline): MNHNY, SVGAGI (reference sequence). The CDR3 runs 13 residues. The CDR3 protein is CASSSDRVYGYTF. The DNA for the CDR3 is TGTGCCAGCAGTTCGGACAGGGTCTATGGCTACACCTTC.

This rearrangement joins TRBV18 to TRBJ2-2, with 10 bases lining up with TRBD1. Germline trimming cut 2 bases from V and 6 bases from J; bases unmatched to any gene: 3. From germline, CDR1 is KGHSH and CDR2 LQKENI. The CDR3 is made up of 15 amino acids. The CDR3 loop reads CASSPGTGDAGELFF. CDR3 sequence (DNA): TGTGCCAGCTCACCAGGGACAGGGGACGCCGGGGAGCTGTTTTTT. Drawing the rest from reference TRBV18 and TRBJ2-2, the complete variable domain is NAGVMQNPRHLVRRRGQEARLRCSPMKGHSHVYWYRQLPEEGLKFMVYLQKENIIDESGMPKERFSAEFPKEGPSILRIQQVVRGDSAAYFCASSPGTGDAGELFFGEGSRLTVL.

The sample holds a few counts of this clone. The chain couples TRBV5-6 to TRBJ1-2; no clear D gene. CDR3 length: 12 amino acids. Trimming cost V 1 base and J 2 bases, with 3 bases left between them. Germline CDR1 reads SGHDT; CDR2 reads YYEEEE. CDR3 in DNA: TGTGCCAGCAGCTTGCTGAACTATGGCTACACCTTC. It specifies CASSLLNYGYTF.

The rearrangement uses TRBV2 and TRBJ1-6; D is uncertain. In germline, CDR1 is SNHLY, CDR2 FYNNEI. The germline V and J ends were trimmed by 6 bases and 13 bases, with 16 bases remaining between them. This CDR3 is built from 13 residues. This chain's CDR3 is CASSRVYNGPLHF. DNA of the CDR3: TGTGCCAGCAGCCGGGTCTACAACGGGCCCCTCCACTTT.

The rearrangement uses TRBV18 and TRBJ2-7; 7 bases are shared with TRBD2. Germline V CDR1 and CDR2: KGHSH, LQKENI. With 8 bases clipped from V and 4 bases from J, the junction kept 11 bases outside the gene matches. The length of the CDR3 is 14 residues. In DNA, the CDR3 is TGTGCCAGCACGAAAGGGACTAACAGATACGAGCAGTACTTC. It codes for CASTKGTNRYEQYF.

This clone has more than one count but fewer than ten. V usage is TRBV7-3 and J usage is TRBJ2-7; D possibly corresponds to TRBD1 (6 bases). The germline CDR1 and CDR2 sequences are SGHTA and FQGTGA. The V end was cut by 2 bases, the J end by 6 bases, with 11 bases between. The CDR3 covers 13 residues. The CDR3 DNA follows: TGTGCCAGCAGCTTAGGAGAAGGGGGCGAGCAGTACTTC. This translates into CASSLGEGGEQYF.

For the CDR3, the DNA is TGTGCCAGCAGTGGACTAGCGGAGACTCTCACAGATACGCAGTATTTT. It specifies CASSGLAETLTDTQYF. This chain connects TRBV28 to TRBJ2-3; 10 nucleotides match TRBD2. V trimming: 5 bases; J trimming: 2 bases; junction bases outside the gene matches: 7. The V gene's germline CDR1 is MDHEN and CDR2 SYDVKM. The CDR3 has 16 residues.

The CDR3 is CASSVRQGVNYEQYF. CDR3 DNA: TGTGCCAGCAGTGTTAGACAGGGGGTAAACTACGAGCAGTACTTC. The chain joins TRBV2 to TRBJ2-7; 9 nucleotides line up with TRBD1. CDR1 is SNHLY, CDR2 FYNNEI, per germline. With 4 bases clipped from V and 3 bases from J, the junction kept 7 bases outside the gene matches. The CDR3 spans 15 residues.

V usage is TRBV5-1 and J usage is TRBJ1-2, with D possibly being TRBD1 (6 bases). The CDR3 runs 17 residues. In germline, CDR1 is SGHRS, CDR2 YFSETQ. Trimming removed 0 bases from V and 7 bases from J, with 22 bases in between. The CDR3 protein is CASSLAGSGGAARGYTF. CDR3 nucleotide sequence: TGCGCCAGCAGCTTGGCAGGGAGCGGGGGGGCGGCTCGTGGCTACACCTTC.

J is TRBJ1-1 and V is TRBV19, with a possible D match to TRBD1 (6 bases). CDR1 LNHDA and CDR2 SQIVND come from the germline V gene (reference sequence). V lost 4 bases to trimming and J lost 3 bases, with 9 bases between them. The CDR3 length is 13 residues. CDR3 sequence: CASSRGGDTEAFF. The CDR3 DNA follows: TGTGCCAGTAGTAGAGGGGGGGACACTGAAGCTTTCTTT.

V is TRBV5-4 and J is TRBJ1-1; weak D call: TRBD1 (5 bases). With 0 bases removed from V and 4 bases from J, the gap between germline ends came to 10 bases. The CDR3 runs to 14 residues. Germline lookup yields CDR1 SGHNT and CDR2 YYREEE (reference sequence). This chain's CDR3 is CASSLEGVGTEAFF. CDR3 nucleotides: TGTGCCAGCAGCTTGGAAGGGGTAGGCACTGAAGCTTTCTTT.

The chain carries TRBV5-5 and TRBJ1-5; D might be TRBD1 (5 bases). Germline V lookup: CDR1 SGHKS, CDR2 YYEKEE (reference sequence). Trimming removed 0 bases at V and 7 bases at J, with 11 bases between. The CDR3 sequence is 14 residues long. CDR3: CASSLGMGGQPQHF. Here the CDR3 DNA reads TGTGCCAGCAGCTTGGGGATGGGGGGACAGCCCCAGCATTTT. The complete variable domain, with remaining parts taken from reference TRBV5-5 and TRBJ1-5, reads DAGVTQSPTHLIKTRGQQVTLRCSPISGHKSVSWYQQVLGQGPQFIFQYYEKEERGRGNFPDRFSARQFPNYSSELNVNALLLGDSALYLCASSLGMGGQPQHFGDGTRLSIL.

The count of this clone is one. Written as DNA, the CDR3 is TGTGCCAGCAGCTTAGAGTCATCTAGCACAGATACGCAGTATTTT. Its protein is CASSLESSSTDTQYF. This rearrangement joins TRBV7-3 to TRBJ2-3; D uncertain. This CDR3 region has 15 residues. CDR1 is SGHTA, CDR2 FQGTGA, per germline. Trimming took 2 bases from V and 0 from J, leaving 9 bases between them.

V gene TRBV15 combines with J gene TRBJ2-1; TRBD2 might be the D (6 bases). The CDR3 is 15 residues long. Trimming shortened V by 5 bases and J by 4 bases, and 15 bases separated the two germline ends. CDR1 and CDR2 from the germline V gene are LNHNV and YYDKDF (reference sequence). CDR3 bases: TGTGCCACCAGCCCTTTAGGACTAAGGTACAATGAGCAGTTCTTC. It encodes CATSPLGLRYNEQFF. The entire variable domain, with the rest obtained from reference TRBV15 and TRBJ2-1, is as follows: DAMVIQNPRYQVTQFGKPVTLSCSQTLNHNVMYWYQQKSSQAPKLLFHYYDKDFNNEADTPDNFQSRRPNTSFCFLDIRSPGLGDTAMYLCATSPLGLRYNEQFFGPGTRLTVL.

This sequence joins TRBV7-9 and TRBJ1-2; TRBD1 might be the D (6 bases). Germline V CDR1 and CDR2: SEHNR, FQNEAQ (reference sequence). This CDR3 contains 11 residues. Trimming took 5 bases from V and 5 from J, leaving 6 bases between them. The CDR3 DNA reads as TGTGCCAGCAGCACAGGGTATGGCTACACCTTC. The encoded protein is CASSTGYGYTF.

This clone appeared a few times. V gene TRBV4-1 combines with J gene TRBJ1-2; 7 bases align to TRBD1. Looked up from germline, CDR1 is MGHRA and CDR2 is YSYEKL. V was clipped by 5 bases and J by 11 bases; unmatched bases: 14. This CDR3 comprises 14 residues. CDR3 loop: CASSDRVPTMGYTF. The CDR3 DNA reads as TGCGCCAGCAGCGACAGGGTCCCAACTATGGGGTACACCTTC.

The rearrangement uses TRBV6-1 and TRBJ2-2, with 14 nucleotides matching TRBD2. This CDR3 is 14 amino acids long. V was pared by 6 bases and J by 11 bases, with 5 bases of the junction left unmatched. The germline gives CDR1 MNHNS, CDR2 SASEGT. The CDR3 here is CASRGLAGVPELFF. CDR3 DNA: TGTGCCAGCAGGGGACTAGCGGGAGTACCCGAGCTGTTTTTT.

This chain connects TRBV6-1 to TRBJ2-3, with 15 bases aligning to TRBD2. Germline V gene data show CDR1 as MNHNS and CDR2 as SASEGT. V was pared by 1 base and J by 6 bases, with 5 bases of the junction left unmatched. The CDR3 length is 17 residues. The CDR3 region is CASSEGRTSGGADTQYF. The CDR3 DNA reads as TGTGCCAGCAGTGAAGGGCGGACTAGCGGGGGGGCGGATACGCAGTATTTT.

The V call is TRBV19, the J call TRBJ2-2; TRBD2 aligns across 9 bases. V trimming: 11 bases; J trimming: 6 bases; junction bases outside the gene matches: 13. The CDR3 runs to 15 residues. CDR1 is LNHDA, CDR2 SQIVND, per germline (reference sequence). The CDR3 loop is CASTGSGRSAGELFF. The CDR3 nucleotides read TGTGCCTCTACCGGTAGCGGGAGATCGGCCGGGGAGCTGTTTTTT.

The chain joins TRBV5-6 to TRBJ1-1; no definite D call. The length of the CDR3 is 14 residues. Trimming removed 4 bases at V and 7 bases at J, with 17 bases between. Germline V CDR1 and CDR2: SGHDT, YYEEEE. As DNA, the CDR3 is TGTGCCAGCAGCCCCGAGGGCAACCTTATTGAAGCTTTCTTT. This sequence encodes CASSPEGNLIEAFF.

The rearrangement uses TRBV7-2 and TRBJ1-5; D unresolved. The CDR3 totals 15 residues. Germline-derived CDR1 and CDR2 are SGHTA and FQGNSA. Deletions cut 4 bases from V and 3 bases from J, with 13 bases between. CDR3 DNA sequence: TGTGCCAGCAGCTCTAGATCGGGGTTCAATCAGCCCCAGCATTTT. Translated: CASSSRSGFNQPQHF.

The V and J genes are TRBV2 and TRBJ1-2; D possibly corresponds to TRBD1 (5 bases). V lost 7 bases and J lost 0, with 15 bases in between. Germline-derived CDR1 and CDR2 are SNHLY and FYNNEI. The CDR3 length is 15 residues. The CDR3, as DNA: TGTGCCAGCAACCCAGAGACAGCAGCTAACTATGGCTACACCTTC. Translating gives CASNPETAANYGYTF.

V gene TRBV28 combines with J gene TRBJ1-1, with D hard to call. Trimming removed 6 bases from V and 0 bases from J, with 17 bases in between. This CDR3 contains 16 residues. Per the germline V gene, CDR1 is MDHEN and CDR2 is SYDVKM. CDR3 DNA sequence: TGTGCCAGCAGGTCAGACGACTCCTTAATGAACACTGAAGCTTTCTTT. Residues: CASRSDDSLMNTEAFF.

This rearrangement joins TRBV27 to TRBJ2-7; possible D gene TRBD2, 5 bases. Between the trimmed V and J ends, which lost 3 bases and 3 bases, there was a span of 9 bases. Germline CDR1 and CDR2: MNHEY and SMNVEV (reference sequence). The CDR3 is 13 residues long. CDR3 amino acids: CASSLRVGYEQYF. In DNA form, the CDR3 reads TGTGCCAGCAGTTTGAGGGTGGGCTACGAGCAGTACTTC.

This clone was detected once. The rearrangement uses TRBV7-3 and TRBJ1-1; 8 nucleotides align to TRBD1. Germline V CDR1 and CDR2: SGHTA, FQGTGA. Losses at the gene ends were 4 bases for V and 6 bases for J; bases not matched to a gene: 4. The CDR3 length is 13 residues. The CDR3 spells CASSSQQGAEAFF. CDR3 coding DNA: TGTGCCAGCAGCTCTCAACAGGGGGCTGAAGCTTTCTTT.

This chain connects TRBV6-4 to TRBJ1-1; D gene ambiguous. V was shortened by 2 bases and J by 2 bases, with 9 bases between the two germline ends. Per germline, CDR1 MRHNA and CDR2 SNTAGT. There are 14 residues in the CDR3. The CDR3 DNA reads as TGTGCCAGCAGTGACGGCTCAGAAAACACTGAAGCTTTCTTT. Protein product: CASSDGSENTEAFF.